One and the same sample provided the 11 T cell receptor beta chains below, sequenced in a study of CD8+ T cells in alopecia areata. The authors extracted RNA and reverse transcribed it into cDNA as the sequencing template. The assay was immunoSEQ multiplex PCR, and TCRdb's table has in-frame clones only and misses some. The sample holds 170,000 or so clones, 50% to 65% seen once. The treatment was: oral pan-JAK inhibitor, 5-10 mg twice daily. The sample consisted of CD8+ T cells sorted from blood, taken at week 24, from a patient treated with tofacitinib. The receptors were gathered from a human donor with alopecia areata.

On this clone itself: The DNA is omitted, as the CDR3 cannot be located on it reliably, and the CDR3 follows TCRdb's listing. The chain couples TRBV5-1 to TRBJ2-7. Germline CDR1 is SGHRS and CDR2 is YFSETQ. The CDR3 adds up to 15 amino acids, both ends counted. The CDR3 protein is CASSLFGPGRNEQYF.

The chain joins TRBV6-5 to TRBJ1-1, with D possibly being TRBD1 (5 bases). Germline assignment: CDR1 MNHEY and CDR2 SVGAGI. Trimming shortened V by 6 bases and J by 2 bases, and 13 bases separated the two germline ends. This CDR3 is 14 amino acids long. CDR3 amino acids: CASSPWQGNTEAFF. The CDR3, as DNA: TGTGCCAGCAGCCCGTGGCAGGGAAACACTGAAGCTTTCTTT.

The gene calls are TRBV29-1 and TRBJ2-5; no clear D. The last part of the DNA fits TRBJ2-7 better; the J call may be wrong. Germline CDR1 SQVTM, CDR2 ANQGSEA. This CDR3 is built from 12 residues. In DNA, the CDR3 is TGCAGCGTTGTTCTAGTAGGGTACGAGCAGTACTTC. It translates to CSVVLVGYEQYF.

J is TRBJ2-1 and V is TRBV2; D is undetermined. Trimming left V 1 base short and J 1 base short, with 8 bases between. The length of the CDR3 is 15 residues. Per germline, CDR1 SNHLY and CDR2 FYNNEI. CDR3 protein: CASSEGTLSYNEQFF. DNA of the CDR3: TGTGCCAGCAGTGAAGGGACCCTATCCTACAATGAGCAGTTCTTC.

The chain joins TRBV20-1 to TRBJ2-1; D not certain. The CDR3 runs 11 residues. CDR1 is DFQATT, CDR2 SNEGSKA, per germline (reference sequence). V dropped 3 bases and J dropped 6 bases, with 6 bases sitting between them. CDR3 loop: CSASKGNEQFF. Written as DNA, the CDR3 is TGCAGTGCTAGTAAGGGCAATGAGCAGTTCTTC.

The chain carries TRBV4-3 and TRBJ2-1, with 9 bases that match TRBD2. This CDR3 spans 15 amino acids. V lost 3 bases, J lost 4 bases, and 4 bases stayed unmatched. Germline CDR1 is LGHNA and CDR2 is YSLEER. CDR3 in amino acids: CASSHITSGYNEQFF. CDR3 nucleotide sequence: TGCGCCAGCAGCCACATCACTAGCGGGTACAATGAGCAGTTCTTC.

The chain recombines TRBV27 with TRBJ1-2; possibly TRBD1 for D (5 bases). The CDR3 length is 12 residues. Trimming took off 6 bases at V and 3 bases at J, with 8 bases between the two ends. The germline V gene has CDR1 MNHEY and CDR2 SMNVEV (reference sequence). The CDR3 DNA follows: TGTGCCAGCAGAGGGGCCCACTATGGCTACACCTTC. Translating gives CASRGAHYGYTF.

This chain joins TRBV7-3 and TRBJ2-2; D unresolved. Germline CDR1 SGHTA, CDR2 FQGTGA. V gave up 5 bases and J gave up 6 bases, with 7 bases separating them. This CDR3 is built from 12 residues. CDR3 nucleotide sequence: TGTGCCAGCAGCCAAAGAGCCGGGGAGCTGTTTTTT. Translation: CASSQRAGELFF.

V and J are TRBV29-1 and TRBJ2-3, with D perhaps TRBD2 (6 bases). This CDR3 spans 13 amino acids. The germline V gene has CDR1 SQVTM and CDR2 ANQGSEA. V lost 1 base, J lost 1 base, and 6 bases lay in between. The CDR3 nucleotides are TGCAGCGTTGAAGGCGGGGGCACAGATACGCAGTATTTT. It is translated as CSVEGGGTDTQYF.

The chain employs TRBV5-1 and TRBJ2-1; D perhaps matches TRBD1 (6 bases). CDR1 and CDR2 from the germline V gene are SGHRS and YFSETQ. V lost 6 bases and J lost 5, with 12 bases in between. The CDR3 sequence is 13 residues long. CDR3 protein: CASTRGYDNEQFF. For the CDR3, the DNA is TGCGCCAGCACTAGGGGGTACGACAATGAGCAGTTCTTC.

The rearrangement links TRBV5-6 to TRBJ2-5; 9 bases fit TRBD2. Germline lookup yields CDR1 SGHDT and CDR2 YYEEEE. V lost 0 bases, J lost 5 bases, and 8 bases stayed unmatched. CDR3 size: 16 residues. The CDR3 bases are TGTGCCAGCAGCTTGGAGCTAGCGGGGAAGACGGAGACCCAGTACTTC. Its translation: CASSLELAGKTETQYF.